This is a list of T cell receptor beta chains from one sample in a study of regulatory and conventional T cells in breast cancer. TCRdb fed the PCR reads into MiXCR, producing one record per CDR3 protein. The sample records fewer than 20,000 distinct CDR3 sequences, 25% to 40% being singletons. The sample comprised conventional T cells from blood. These receptors all come from a female donor in good health. Each CDR3 is given with its conserved first and last residue. Each record gives: V gene, D gene, clone size, J gene, CDR3 protein, CDR3 DNA. The D gene is left open where the match is weak. Size tells how often a clone was seen (once, few, many) or the class of an expanded clone, and some rows leave it out.

>TRBV20-1|TRBD2|-|TRBJ2-3
CSALLSGGTDTQYF
TGCAGTGCCCTCCTTAGCGGGGGAACAGATACGCAGTATTTT
>TRBV20-1|-|few|TRBJ1-1
CSAANRVGNTEAFF
TGCAGTGCTGCTAACAGGGTGGGGAACACTGAAGCTTTCTTT
>TRBV2|TRBD1|-|TRBJ1-5
CASSGQGVQPQHF
TGTGCCAGCAGTGGACAGGGGGTACAGCCCCAGCATTTT
>TRBV20-1|TRBD1|few|TRBJ2-2
CSAIRGQGATGELFF
TGCAGTGCTATCCGTGGACAGGGAGCTACCGGGGAGCTGTTTTTT
>TRBV3-1|TRBD1|few|TRBJ1-4
CASSPGQGEEKLFF
TGTGCCAGCAGCCCCGGACAGGGGGAGGAAAAACTGTTTTTT
>TRBV10-3|-|few|TRBJ2-2
CAISESREPGELFF
TGTGCCATCAGTGAGTCGAGAGAGCCCGGGGAGCTGTTTTTT
>TRBV4-1|-|medium-sized|TRBJ2-1
CASSQGRRGSYNEQFF
TGCGCCAGCAGCCAAGGCCGGCGCGGGTCCTACAATGAGCAGTTCTTC
>TRBV7-9|-|-|TRBJ2-2
CASRSDSLRTIQGTGELFF
TGTGCCAGCAGGTCGGACAGCCTCAGGACTATCCAGGGCACCGGGGAGCTGTTTTTT
>TRBV7-9|TRBD1|-|TRBJ1-2
CASSVGQNYGYTF
TGTGCCAGCAGCGTGGGACAGAACTATGGCTACACCTTC
>TRBV7-2|TRBD1|-|TRBJ1-5
CASSLVGGQDNQPQHF
TGTGCCAGCAGCTTAGTTGGAGGACAGGACAATCAGCCCCAGCATTTT
>TRBV2|-|medium-sized|TRBJ1-6
CASREDNSPLHF
TGTGCCAGCAGAGAGGACAATTCACCCCTCCACTTT
>TRBV15|-|-|TRBJ1-1
CATSRDLTPGAFF
TGTGCCACCAGCAGAGATTTAACCCCGGGAGCTTTCTTT
>TRBV4-1|-|-|TRBJ2-1
CASSLQGGRGSYNEQFF
TGCGCCAGCAGCCTACAGGGCGGGAGAGGCTCCTACAATGAGCAGTTCTTC
>TRBV29-1|-|many|TRBJ1-1
CSVVGDRNTEAFF
TGCAGCGTTGTAGGGGACCGGAACACTGAAGCTTTCTTT
>TRBV4-1|TRBD1|-|TRBJ1-5
CASSQDLRQGVQPQHF
TGCGCCAGCAGCCAAGATCTAAGACAGGGAGTGCAGCCCCAGCATTTT
>TRBV7-2|-|medium-sized|TRBJ2-4
CASSLSHQGAKNIQYF
TGTGCCAGCAGCTTATCTCACCAGGGGGCCAAAAACATTCAGTACTTC
>TRBV2|-|many|TRBJ2-2
CASSEDGELFF
TGTGCCAGCAGTGAAGACGGGGAGCTGTTTTTT
>TRBV7-8|TRBD2|-|TRBJ2-3
CASSLISGNTDTQYF
TGTGCCAGCAGCTTGATCAGCGGGAACACAGATACGCAGTATTTT
>TRBV5-1|TRBD1|few|TRBJ2-1
CASSLEGGVYNEQFF
TGCGCCAGCAGCTTGGAAGGGGGCGTCTACAATGAGCAGTTCTTC
>TRBV20-1|-|medium-sized|TRBJ1-5
CSARWGGSNQPQHF
TGCAGTGCTAGATGGGGGGGAAGCAATCAGCCCCAGCATTTT
>TRBV20-1|-|once|TRBJ1-5
CSASRGEQPQHF
TGCAGTGCTAGTCGGGGAGAGCAGCCCCAGCATTTT
>TRBV5-1|-|-|TRBJ2-3
CASSPGSGVTDTQYF
TGCGCCAGCAGCCCGGGGTCAGGGGTTACAGATACGCAGTATTTT
>TRBV4-1|-|-|TRBJ2-7
CASKNPAGNYEQYF
TGCGCCAGCAAAAACCCGGCGGGGAACTACGAGCAGTACTTC
>TRBV7-9|TRBD1|-|TRBJ2-7
CASSAEQGEYF
TGTGCCAGCAGCGCCGAACAGGGGGAGTACTTC
>TRBV7-2|-|few|TRBJ1-2
CASSPNGVYGYTF
TGTGCCAGCAGCCCTAATGGGGTCTATGGCTACACCTTC
>TRBV7-9|TRBD1|few|TRBJ1-5
CASSHDRANQPQHF
TGTGCCAGCAGTCATGACAGGGCTAATCAGCCCCAGCATTTT
>TRBV24-1|TRBD1|-|TRBJ2-7
CATSDSGSAGGGNGQYF
TGTGCCACCAGTGATTCTGGTAGCGCAGGGGGTGGCAATGGGCAGTACTTC
>TRBV20-1|-|many|TRBJ1-2
CSASREGYGYTF
TGCAGTGCCTCCCGGGAGGGGTATGGCTACACCTTC
>TRBV5-1|TRBD1|-|TRBJ2-7
CASSVVGDRGDEQYF
TGCGCCAGCAGCGTTGTTGGGGACAGGGGGGACGAGCAGTACTTC
>TRBV6-2/TRBV6-3|-|-|TRBJ1-1
CASRTTGRGEAFF
TGTGCCAGCAGGACTACAGGGAGAGGTGAAGCTTTCTTT
>TRBV6-6|TRBD1|-|TRBJ1-1
CASSRLRGAGNTEAFF
TGTGCCAGCAGTAGGCTCAGGGGGGCAGGGAACACTGAAGCTTTCTTT
>TRBV7-9|TRBD1|many|TRBJ2-3
CASSLQGSDTQYF
TGTGCCAGCAGCCTACAGGGGTCAGATACGCAGTATTTT
>TRBV6-5|-|few|TRBJ2-7
CASSYDSSPPYEQYF
TGTGCCAGCAGTTACGACTCAAGCCCCCCCTACGAGCAGTACTTC
>TRBV28|-|few|TRBJ1-5
CASSPTDWVQPQHF
TGTGCCAGCAGTCCAACAGATTGGGTCCAGCCCCAGCATTTT
>TRBV6-1|-|-|TRBJ1-5
CASTLTPNQPQHF
TGTGCCAGCACTTTAACACCTAATCAGCCCCAGCATTTT
>TRBV7-2|-|few|TRBJ1-2
CASSNTGSYGYTF
TGTGCCAGCAGCAATACAGGGTCCTATGGCTACACCTTC
>TRBV7-9|TRBD1|few|TRBJ2-7
CASNFEEGQGNYEQYF
TGTGCCAGCAACTTTGAGGAGGGACAGGGGAACTACGAGCAGTACTTC
>TRBV5-1|-|medium-sized|TRBJ2-1
CASSLEQGTNEQFF
TGCGCCAGCAGCTTGGAGCAGGGAACCAATGAGCAGTTCTTC
>TRBV12-3/TRBV12-4|-|many|TRBJ2-7
CASSLIHGIGQYF
TGTGCCAGCAGTTTAATACACGGTATTGGGCAGTACTTC
>TRBV20-1|-|-|TRBJ2-5
CSARANSGDQETQYF
TGCAGTGCTAGAGCTAATAGCGGAGACCAAGAGACCCAGTACTTC
>TRBV7-2|TRBD1|-|TRBJ1-1
CASSSTGDVRAFF
TGTGCCAGCAGCTCGACAGGGGACGTGAGGGCTTTCTTT
>TRBV2|-|-|TRBJ1-2
CASSLRIKDGYTF
TGTGCCAGCAGCCTTCGCATAAAGGATGGCTACACCTTC
>TRBV19|TRBD1|-|TRBJ1-5
CASSRQGVNQPQHF
TGTGCCAGTAGCCGCCAGGGGGTCAATCAGCCCCAGCATTTT
>TRBV10-2|-|few|TRBJ2-7
CATRVSYEQYF
TGCGCCACCAGGGTCTCCTACGAGCAGTACTTC
>TRBV3-1|-|few|TRBJ2-3
CASSRGVLYADTQYF
TGTGCCAGCAGCCGTGGTGTGTTATATGCAGATACGCAGTATTTT
>TRBV20-1|TRBD1|few|TRBJ2-7
CSAIAPGQGAYEQYF
TGCAGTGCGATCGCCCCGGGACAGGGGGCCTACGAGCAGTACTTC
>TRBV28|-|-|TRBJ2-7
CASSLFRRNSYEQYF
TGTGCCAGCAGTTTGTTCCGCAGAAACTCCTACGAGCAGTACTTC
>TRBV20-1|-|-|TRBJ2-7
CSAGDTGKIYEQYF
TGCAGTGCTGGTGACACAGGGAAGATCTACGAGCAGTACTTC
>TRBV3-1|-|-|TRBJ2-3
CASSFRTVTDTQYF
TGTGCCAGCAGCTTTCGGACAGTAACAGATACGCAGTATTTT
>TRBV6-1|-|-|TRBJ2-1
CASSELGGYEQFF
TGTGCCAGCAGTGAACTAGGGGGGTATGAGCAGTTCTTC
>TRBV12-3/TRBV12-4|-|medium-sized|TRBJ2-7
CASSLAASYEQYF
TGTGCCAGCAGTTTAGCGGCGAGCTACGAGCAGTACTTC
>TRBV11-1|-|-|TRBJ1-1
CASSLSRGLEGTEAFF
TGTGCCAGCAGCCTGTCGCGGGGCTTAGAGGGCACTGAAGCTTTCTTT
>TRBV7-2|TRBD2|-|TRBJ2-7
CASSLGASGISTPYEQYF
TGTGCCAGCAGCTTAGGGGCTAGCGGAATCTCCACCCCCTACGAGCAGTACTTC
>TRBV3-1|-|-|TRBJ2-1
CASSQALTGTYNEQFF
TGTGCCAGCAGCCAAGCTCTCACTGGCACCTACAATGAGCAGTTCTTC